This T cell receptor (beta chain) was sequenced in a study of blood T cells in healthy people across ages. Alongside a J-beta primer mix, a sample-barcoded 5' primer served in a second PCR lasting roughly 7 to 12 cycles. Each cDNA molecule, via a template-switch adaptor with 12 random nucleotides, was tagged. TCRdb reprocessed the 5' RACE reads with MiXCR, giving one entry per CDR3 protein. The sample shows 1,800,000 or so distinct CDR3 sequences, 30% to 40% of them seen only once. This clonotype was recorded many times. Its specificity is not known. The CDR3 has 15 amino acids. V was pared by 4 bases and J by 4 bases, with 16 bases between. CDR1 and CDR2 (germline): MGHRA, YSYEKL. Overall study findings and caveats: Investigators treated diversity estimates from one million T cells as underestimates. Versus aged donors, long-lived donors had higher diversity and more naive CD4+ cells.

The sample was blood. The receptor was isolated from a human donor in good health. V is TRBV4-1 and J is TRBJ1-2; D gene uncertain. The CDR3 sequence: CASSLRAGVGYGYTF. In nucleotides, the CDR3 is TGCGCCAGCAGCCTTCGGGCTGGGGTGGGCTATGGCTACACCTTC.